This T cell receptor beta chain comes out of a study of blood T cells in healthy people across ages. Regarding the study as a whole: Any conclusive comparison of naive versus antigen-experienced cells was prevented by using unsorted PBMCs.

The CDR3 runs 14 residues. Germline CDR1 KGHDR, CDR2 SFDVKD. Each sample yielded at least 7 million isolated PBMCs. Each sample yielded at least 5.5 micrograms of PBMC total RNA. About this clonotype: Its antigen is not known.

A second PCR, run for about 7 to 11 cycles, used a sample-barcoded 5' primer plus a J-beta primer mix. TCRdb processed the 5' RACE reads anew with MiXCR; each CDR3 protein has one entry. The sample lists 1.8 million or so distinct CDR3 sequences, about two fifths occurring once. This clonotype was obtained from a human donor in good health. The chain combines TRBV24-1 with TRBJ2-1; TRBD2 aligns across 9 bases. The end of the DNA fits TRBJ2-7 better, so the J call may be wrong. The specimen sequenced was blood. This chain's CDR3 is CATQRGVWNNEQYF. CDR3 nucleotide sequence: TGTGCCACTCAGCGGGGGGTCTGGAACAATGAGCAGTACTTC.